This TCR beta chain is drawn from a study of T cells after yellow fever vaccination. In the study overall: Low-cell-number fractions were prepared with SMART-Seq v4 Ultra Low Input.

Notes on this clonotype: Its antigen remains unknown.

MiXCR was run by TCRdb on the 5' RACE reads, yielding one entry per CDR3 protein. The table shows approximately 510,000 distinct CDR3 sequences, with 20% to 25% occurring only once. Study-level findings and limits: FACS-sorted repertoires could harbor abundant contaminating bulk-population clonotypes. Only a small proportion of the clonotypes turned up in both the CD4 and the CD8 compartments, likely arising from convergent recombination. Booster samples showed a return of most primary-vaccination clones (around 95% CD4, 88% CD8).

This CDR3 has 15 amino acids. Losses at the gene ends were 6 bases for V and 0 bases for J; bases not matched to a gene: 6. CDR1 and CDR2 (germline): MNHEY, SMNVEV (reference sequence). The chain is built from TRBV27 and TRBJ2-7; 9 nucleotides agree with TRBD1. This sequence was found in a man aged 18 to 30 who received the YFV17D yellow fever vaccine. The sequencing used PBMCs, collected approximately 20 days after the first yellow fever vaccination. CDR3 amino acids: CASSRLGQGSYEQYF. CDR3 DNA sequence: TGTGCCAGCAGCCGTCTGGGACAGGGCTCCTACGAGCAGTACTTC.